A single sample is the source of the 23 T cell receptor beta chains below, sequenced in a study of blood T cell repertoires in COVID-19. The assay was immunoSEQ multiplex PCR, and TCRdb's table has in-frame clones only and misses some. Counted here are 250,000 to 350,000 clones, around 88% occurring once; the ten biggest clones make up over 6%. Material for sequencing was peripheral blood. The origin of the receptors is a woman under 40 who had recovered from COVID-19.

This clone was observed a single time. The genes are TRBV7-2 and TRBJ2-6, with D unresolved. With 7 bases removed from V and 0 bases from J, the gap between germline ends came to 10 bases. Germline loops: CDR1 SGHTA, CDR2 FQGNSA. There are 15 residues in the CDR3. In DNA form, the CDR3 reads TGTGCCAGCACGCTCAGAGGCTCTGGGGCCAACGTCCTGACTTTC. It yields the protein CASTLRGSGANVLTF.

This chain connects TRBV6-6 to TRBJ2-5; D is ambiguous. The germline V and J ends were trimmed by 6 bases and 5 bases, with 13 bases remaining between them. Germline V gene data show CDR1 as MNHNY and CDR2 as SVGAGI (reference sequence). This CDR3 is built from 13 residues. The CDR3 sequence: CASSLREAETQYF. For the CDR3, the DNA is TGTGCCAGCAGCTTACGCGAGGCCGAGACCCAGTACTTC.

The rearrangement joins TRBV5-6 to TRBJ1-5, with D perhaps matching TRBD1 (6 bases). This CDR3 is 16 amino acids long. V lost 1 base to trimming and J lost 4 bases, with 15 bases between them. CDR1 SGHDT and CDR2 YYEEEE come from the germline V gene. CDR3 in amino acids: CASSLFAGASNQPQHF. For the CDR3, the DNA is TGTGCCAGCAGCTTGTTCGCGGGGGCATCGAATCAGCCCCAGCATTTT.

DNA of the CDR3: TGTGCCAGCACCCCCTCGATAGGGACATGGACCGTCAACCCCTATGGCTACACCTTC. This codes for CASTPSIGTWTVNPYGYTF. The V gene is TRBV4-2, the J gene TRBJ1-2, with a weak D call TRBD1 (6 bases). The CDR3 runs to 19 residues. Germline lookup yields CDR1 LGHNA and CDR2 YNFKEQ. The germline V and J ends were trimmed by 7 bases and 4 bases, with 31 bases remaining between them.

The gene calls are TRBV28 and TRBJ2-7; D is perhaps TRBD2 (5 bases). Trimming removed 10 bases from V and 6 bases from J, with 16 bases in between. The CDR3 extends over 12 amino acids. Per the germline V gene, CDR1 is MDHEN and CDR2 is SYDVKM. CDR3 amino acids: CATMSGMSEQYF. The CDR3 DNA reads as TGTGCCACGATGTCGGGGATGAGCGAGCAGTACTTC.

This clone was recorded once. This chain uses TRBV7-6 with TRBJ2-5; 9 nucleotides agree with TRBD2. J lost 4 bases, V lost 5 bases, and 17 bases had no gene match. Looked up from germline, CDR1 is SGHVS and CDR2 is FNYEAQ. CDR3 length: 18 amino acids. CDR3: CASSRRSAGGAGGETQYF. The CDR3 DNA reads TGTGCCAGCAGCCGTCGGTCGGCGGGGGGGGCCGGAGGAGAGACCCAGTACTTC.

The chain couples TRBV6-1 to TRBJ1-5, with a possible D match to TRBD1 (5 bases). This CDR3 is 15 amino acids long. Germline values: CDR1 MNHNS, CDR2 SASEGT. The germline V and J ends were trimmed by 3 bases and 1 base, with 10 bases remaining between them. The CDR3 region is CASSDIRGSNQPQHF. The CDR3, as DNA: TGTGCCAGCAGTGACATCCGGGGGAGCAATCAGCCCCAGCATTTT.

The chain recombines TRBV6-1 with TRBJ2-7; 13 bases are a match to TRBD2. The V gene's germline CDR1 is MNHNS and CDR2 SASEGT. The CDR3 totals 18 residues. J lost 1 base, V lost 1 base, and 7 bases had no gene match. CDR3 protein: CASSEEAGTSGVSYEQYF. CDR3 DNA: TGTGCCAGCAGTGAAGAGGCAGGGACTAGCGGGGTATCCTACGAGCAGTACTTC.

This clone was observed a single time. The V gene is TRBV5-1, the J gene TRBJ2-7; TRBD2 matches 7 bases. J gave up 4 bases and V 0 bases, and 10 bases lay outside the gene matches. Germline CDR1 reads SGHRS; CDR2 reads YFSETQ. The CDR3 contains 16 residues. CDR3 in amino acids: CASSLGGTGGAYEQYF. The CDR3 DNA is TGCGCCAGCAGCTTGGGAGGGACGGGGGGAGCATACGAGCAGTACTTC.

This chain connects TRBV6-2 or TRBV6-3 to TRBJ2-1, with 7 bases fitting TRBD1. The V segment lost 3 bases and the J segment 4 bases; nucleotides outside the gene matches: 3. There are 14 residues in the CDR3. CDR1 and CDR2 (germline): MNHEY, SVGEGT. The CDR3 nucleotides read TGTGCCAGCAGTTATGGACAGGTTTACAATGAGCAGTTCTTC. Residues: CASSYGQVYNEQFF.

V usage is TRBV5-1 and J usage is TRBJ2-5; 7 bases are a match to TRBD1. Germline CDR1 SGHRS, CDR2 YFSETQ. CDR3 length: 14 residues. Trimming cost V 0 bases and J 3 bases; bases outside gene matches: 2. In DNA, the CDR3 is TGCGCCAGCAGCTTGGGACAGGGAGAAGAGACCCAGTACTTC. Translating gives CASSLGQGEETQYF.

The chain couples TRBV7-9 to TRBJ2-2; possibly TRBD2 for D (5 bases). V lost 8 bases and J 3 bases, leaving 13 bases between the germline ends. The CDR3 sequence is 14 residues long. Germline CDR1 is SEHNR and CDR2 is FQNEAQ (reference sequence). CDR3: CASDTKRDTGELFF. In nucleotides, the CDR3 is TGTGCCAGCGACACGAAGAGGGACACCGGGGAGCTGTTTTTT. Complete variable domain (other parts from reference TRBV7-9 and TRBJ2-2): DTGVSQNPRHKITKRGQNVTFRCDPISEHNRLYWYRQTLGQGPEFLTYFQNEAQLEKSRLLSDRFSAERPKGSFSTLEIQRTEQGDSAMYLCASDTKRDTGELFFGEGSRLTVL.

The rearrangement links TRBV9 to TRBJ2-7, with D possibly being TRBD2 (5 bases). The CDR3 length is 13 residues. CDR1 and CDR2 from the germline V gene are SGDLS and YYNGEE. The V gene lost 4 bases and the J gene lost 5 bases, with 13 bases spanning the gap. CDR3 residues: CASSRGGSHEQYF. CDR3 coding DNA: TGTGCCAGCAGCCGGGGTGGGTCCCACGAGCAGTACTTC.

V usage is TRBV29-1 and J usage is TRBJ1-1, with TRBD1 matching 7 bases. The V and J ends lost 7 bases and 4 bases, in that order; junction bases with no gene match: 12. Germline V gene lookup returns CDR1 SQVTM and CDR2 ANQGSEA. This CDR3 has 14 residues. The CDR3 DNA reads TGCAGCGCCGACAGACAGGGCTTGATCACTGAAGCTTTCTTT. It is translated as CSADRQGLITEAFF.

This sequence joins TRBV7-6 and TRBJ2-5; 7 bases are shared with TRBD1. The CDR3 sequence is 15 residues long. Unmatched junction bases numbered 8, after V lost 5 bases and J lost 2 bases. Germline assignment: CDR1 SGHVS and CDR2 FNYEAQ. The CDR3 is CASSGWPGQQETQYF. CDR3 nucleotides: TGTGCCAGCAGCGGGTGGCCGGGACAGCAAGAGACCCAGTACTTC.

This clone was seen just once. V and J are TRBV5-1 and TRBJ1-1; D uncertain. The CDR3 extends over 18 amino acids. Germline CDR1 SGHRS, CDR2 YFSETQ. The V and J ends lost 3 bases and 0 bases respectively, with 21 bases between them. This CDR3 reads CASSSPGNDAFMNTEAFF. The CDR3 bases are TGCGCCAGCAGCTCGCCGGGAAATGACGCGTTTATGAACACTGAAGCTTTCTTT.

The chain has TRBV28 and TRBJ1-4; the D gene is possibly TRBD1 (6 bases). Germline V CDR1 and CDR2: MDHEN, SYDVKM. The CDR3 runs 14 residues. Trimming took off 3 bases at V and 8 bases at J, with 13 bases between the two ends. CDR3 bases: TGTGCCAGCAGTTTCCGCAGGGGTTCGGAAAAACTGTTTTTT. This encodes CASSFRRGSEKLFF.

The CDR3 is CATSRAGTVYNEQFF. The CDR3 DNA sequence: TGTGCCACCAGCAGAGCCGGGACAGTATACAATGAGCAGTTCTTC. V usage is TRBV15 and J usage is TRBJ2-1, with TRBD1 identical over 7 bases. Germline values: CDR1 LNHNV, CDR2 YYDKDF (reference sequence). The CDR3 has 15 residues. The ends lost 1 base at V and 4 bases at J; junction bases unmatched: 4.

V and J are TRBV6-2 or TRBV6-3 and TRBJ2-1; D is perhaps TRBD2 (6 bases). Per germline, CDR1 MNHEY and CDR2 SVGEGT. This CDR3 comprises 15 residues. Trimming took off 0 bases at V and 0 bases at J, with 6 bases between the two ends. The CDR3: CASSYSGGSYNEQFF. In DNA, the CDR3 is TGTGCCAGCAGTTACTCGGGGGGCTCCTACAATGAGCAGTTCTTC.

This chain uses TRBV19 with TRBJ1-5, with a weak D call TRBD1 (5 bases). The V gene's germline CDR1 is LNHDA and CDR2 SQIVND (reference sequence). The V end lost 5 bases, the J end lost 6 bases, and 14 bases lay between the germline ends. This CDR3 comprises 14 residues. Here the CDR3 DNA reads TGTGCCAGTAGTGGTAGCCAGGGTCTTCAGCCCCAGCATTTT. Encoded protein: CASSGSQGLQPQHF.

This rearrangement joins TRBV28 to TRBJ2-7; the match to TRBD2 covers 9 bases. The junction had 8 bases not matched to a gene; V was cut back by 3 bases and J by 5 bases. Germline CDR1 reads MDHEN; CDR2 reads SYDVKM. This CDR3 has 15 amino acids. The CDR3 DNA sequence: TGTGCCAGCAGTTTTCCCCTAGCGGGGTCCCACGAGCAGTACTTC. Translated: CASSFPLAGSHEQYF.

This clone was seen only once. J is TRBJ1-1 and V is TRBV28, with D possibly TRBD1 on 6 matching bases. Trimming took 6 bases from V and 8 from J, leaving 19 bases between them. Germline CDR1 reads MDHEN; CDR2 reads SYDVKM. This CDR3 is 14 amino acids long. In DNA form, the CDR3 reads TGTGCCAGCAGCACCCCGGGACAATCCATAGAAGCTTTCTTT. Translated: CASSTPGQSIEAFF. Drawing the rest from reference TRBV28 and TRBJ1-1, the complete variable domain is DVKVTQSSRYLVKRTGEKVFLECVQDMDHENMFWYRQDPGLGLRLIYFSYDVKMKEKGDIPEGYSVSREKKERFSLILESASTNQTSMYLCASSTPGQSIEAFFGQGTRLTVV.

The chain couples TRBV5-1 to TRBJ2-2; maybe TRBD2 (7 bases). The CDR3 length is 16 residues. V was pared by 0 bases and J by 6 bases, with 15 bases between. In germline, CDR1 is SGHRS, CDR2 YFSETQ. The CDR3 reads CASSLEGGRLAGELFF. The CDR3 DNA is TGCGCCAGCAGCTTGGAGGGGGGGCGCTTGGCCGGGGAGCTGTTTTTT.